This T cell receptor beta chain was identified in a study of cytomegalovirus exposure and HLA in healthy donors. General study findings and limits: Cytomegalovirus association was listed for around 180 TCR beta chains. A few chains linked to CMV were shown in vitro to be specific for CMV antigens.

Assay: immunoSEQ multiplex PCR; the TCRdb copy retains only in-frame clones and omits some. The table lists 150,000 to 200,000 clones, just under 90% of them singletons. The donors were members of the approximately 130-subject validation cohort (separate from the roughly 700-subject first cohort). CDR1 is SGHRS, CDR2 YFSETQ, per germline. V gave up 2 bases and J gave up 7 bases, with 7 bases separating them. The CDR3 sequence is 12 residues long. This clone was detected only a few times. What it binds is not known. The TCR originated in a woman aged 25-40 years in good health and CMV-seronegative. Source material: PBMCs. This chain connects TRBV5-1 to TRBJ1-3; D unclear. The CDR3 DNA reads TGCGCCAGCAGCTTAGGAGGTAACACCATATATTTT. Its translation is CASSLGGNTIYF.